Detailed here is one TCR beta chain. Only a few counts were recorded for this clonotype. What antigen it recognizes has not been identified. Per-base quality was not reported, and no clone a single base away is much larger than it. Reading from cysteine to phenylalanine, the CDR3 counts 13 amino acids. Only the CDR3 DNA is retained, 39 bases long and in frame from the first base. As encoded in the germline V gene (reference sequence), CDR1 is WNHNN while CDR2 is SYGVQD. The germline ends are 7 bases apart after V is trimmed by 0 bases and J by 7 bases. The data were taken from a study of spatial heterogeneity in lung cancer (dated by TCRdb to the late 2010s). In terms of the full investigation: Samples were obtained from about 69 patients with early-stage, untreated non-small cell lung cancer from the lung TRACERx cohort. Follow-up PBMC samples were sequenced whenever available, and the median time to follow-up was roughly two years after resection. More beta-chain than alpha-chain transcripts were consistently detected, likely reflecting higher beta-chain transcript abundance. In the raw uncorrected reads, each unique combination of TCR and UMI appeared more than ten times on average. In non-small cell lung cancer, the study made a quantitative comparison of TCR alpha and beta repertoires among multiple tumor regions, matched nontumor lung and blood. The study linked features of the TCR repertoire to counts of nonsynonymous mutations, which were determined by whole-exome sequencing of tumor tissue. Both alpha and beta chains were TCR-sequenced in 200 to 250 tumor regions, roughly 70 matched nontumor lung samples and roughly 50 PBMC samples obtained at surgery. The study at large found these results: Confirming at a functional level the hypothesis that regional TCRs recognize regional mutations was considered to require additional single-cell paired TCR alpha and beta sequencing. Comparisons of baseline and follow-up blood repertoires included only 15 or so patients. Ubiquitous expanded tumor TCRs were detected in blood more often at tumor resection than at routine follow-up.

Libraries were made using 5' RACE. The listed sequencing device is NextSeq 500. In the TCR library protocol, a unique molecular identifier was attached to each TCR cDNA molecule so that PCR and sequencing errors could be corrected. The paper's processing steps were these. Decombinator tools were used for TCR identification, UMI-based error correction and CDR3 extraction. TCRs above a frequency of 2 per 1,000, corresponding to the top 1% of the tumor frequency distribution, were defined as expanded. Rényi diversity was computed with the R vegan package after subsampling each repertoire 100 times to 5,000 TCRs. CDR3 similarity networks were built from amino acid triplet string-kernel similarity, connecting CDR3s with pairwise similarity above 0.82. In-frame beta chains were kept once TCRdb had trimmed the public reads at Q25 with fastp and called clones with MiXCR. Each CDR3 protein gets just one entry, which takes the most common genes and DNA from the rows behind it. The V and J calls here are based on TCRdb, not the publication. This sample is represented by about 120,000 distinct CDR3 sequences; less than 15% of them were singletons. Roughly 15% of the sample is held by the ten biggest clonotypes.

Per the publication, the time point label means: blood at routine non-recurrence follow-up after resection. Without any cell sorting, TCR sequencing was performed on whole RNA extracted either from tumor and nontumor lung tissue or from cryopreserved PBMC samples. Patients were selected for TCR sequencing only if sufficient RNA was available from at least two tumor regions. The V gene is TRBV10-1 and the J gene is TRBJ1-5; a confident D gene designation cannot be given. Sequenced material: PBMCs, taken at follow-up. The TCR was taken from a male donor with early-stage non-small cell lung cancer. The nucleotides are TGCGCCAGCAGTGAGTCGAAAGGGCAGCCCCAGCATTTT. This encodes CASSESKGQPQHF.